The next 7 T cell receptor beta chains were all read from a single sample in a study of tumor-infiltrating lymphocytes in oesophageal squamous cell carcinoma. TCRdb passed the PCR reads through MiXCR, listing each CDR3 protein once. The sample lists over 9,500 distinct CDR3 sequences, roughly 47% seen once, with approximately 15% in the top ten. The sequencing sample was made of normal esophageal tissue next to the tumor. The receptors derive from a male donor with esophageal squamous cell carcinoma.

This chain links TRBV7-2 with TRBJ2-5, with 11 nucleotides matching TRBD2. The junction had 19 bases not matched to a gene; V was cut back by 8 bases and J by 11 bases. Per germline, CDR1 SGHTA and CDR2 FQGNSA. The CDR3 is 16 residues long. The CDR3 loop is CASLGASTSGSGEQYF. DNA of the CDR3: TGTGCCAGCCTGGGGGCAAGTACTAGCGGGAGTGGTGAGCAGTACTTC.

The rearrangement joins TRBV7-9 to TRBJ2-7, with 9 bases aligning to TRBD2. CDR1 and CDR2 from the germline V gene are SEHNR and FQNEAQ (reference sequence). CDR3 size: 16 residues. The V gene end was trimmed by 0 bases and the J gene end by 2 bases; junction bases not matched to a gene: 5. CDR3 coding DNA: TGTGCCAGCAGCTTAGCGGTATCTAGCGGGACCTACGAGCAGTACTTC. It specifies CASSLAVSSGTYEQYF.

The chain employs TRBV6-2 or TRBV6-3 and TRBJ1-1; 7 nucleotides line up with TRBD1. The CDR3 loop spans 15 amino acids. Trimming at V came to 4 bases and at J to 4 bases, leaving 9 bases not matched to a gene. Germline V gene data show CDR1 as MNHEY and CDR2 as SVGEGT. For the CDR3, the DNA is TGTGCCAGCAGTTCCTTACAACAGGGGACCACTGAAGCTTTCTTT. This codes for CASSSLQQGTTEAFF.

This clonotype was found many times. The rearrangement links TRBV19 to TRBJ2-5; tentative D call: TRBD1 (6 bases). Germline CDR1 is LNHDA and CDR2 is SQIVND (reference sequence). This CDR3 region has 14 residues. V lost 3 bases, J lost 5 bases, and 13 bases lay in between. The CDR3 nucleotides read TGTGCCAGTAGTATCGGACAGATGGGGGAGACCCAGTACTTC. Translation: CASSIGQMGETQYF.

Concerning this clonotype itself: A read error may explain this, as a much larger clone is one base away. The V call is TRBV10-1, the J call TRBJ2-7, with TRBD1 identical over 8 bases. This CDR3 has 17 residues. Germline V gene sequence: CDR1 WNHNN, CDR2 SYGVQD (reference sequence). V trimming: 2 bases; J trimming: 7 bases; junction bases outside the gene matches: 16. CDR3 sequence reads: CASSENWGTGPYNEQYF. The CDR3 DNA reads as TGCGCCAGCAGTGAGAATTGGGGGACAGGCCCCTACAATGAGCAGTACTTC.

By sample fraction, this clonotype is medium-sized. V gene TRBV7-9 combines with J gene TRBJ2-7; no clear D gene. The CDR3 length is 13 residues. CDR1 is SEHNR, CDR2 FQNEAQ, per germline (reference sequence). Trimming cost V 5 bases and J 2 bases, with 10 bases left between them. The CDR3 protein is CASSKTGTYEQYF. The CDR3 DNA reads TGTGCCAGCAGCAAAACTGGGACCTACGAGCAGTACTTC.

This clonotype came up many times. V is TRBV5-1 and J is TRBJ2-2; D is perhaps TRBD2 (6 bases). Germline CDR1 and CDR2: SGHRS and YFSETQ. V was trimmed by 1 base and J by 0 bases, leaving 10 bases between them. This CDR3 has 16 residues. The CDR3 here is CASSLFLATNTGELFF. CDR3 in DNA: TGCGCCAGCAGCTTGTTCCTAGCGACGAACACCGGGGAGCTGTTTTTT.